The following is a TCR beta chain sequence with its context. The sample comes from a study of blood T cell repertoires in COVID-19. Across the study: The United States, Italy and Spain were the sources of the acute and convalescent COVID-19 samples.

The table came from immunoSEQ multiplex PCR; TCRdb's copy has only in-frame clones and leaves some out. The profile shows over 200,000 clones, under 90% of them singletons. The length of the CDR3 is 14 residues. Germline V gene data show CDR1 as SGHTS and CDR2 as YDEGEE. With 0 bases clipped from V and 13 bases from J, the junction kept 12 bases outside the gene matches. The specimen sequenced was peripheral blood. This TCR derives from a man between 60 and 75 years old who had recovered from COVID-19. The J gene is TRBJ2-5, the V gene TRBV5-8, with 7 bases that match TRBD2. CDR3 loop: CASSLGSVAGVTYF. DNA of the CDR3: TGTGCCAGCAGCTTGGGAAGTGTGGCGGGAGTCACGTACTTC.